This entry lists 6 T cell receptor beta chains sequenced from one sample in a study of T cells of healthy individuals. TCRdb fed the 5' RACE reads into MiXCR, producing one record per CDR3 protein. Here the sample spans approximately 89,000 distinct CDR3 sequences, about 5% being singletons. These TCRs come from a female donor in good health.

The rearrangement joins TRBV20-1 to TRBJ1-1; maybe TRBD1 (6 bases). The length of the CDR3 is 13 residues. Trimming cost V 7 bases and J 0 bases, with 12 bases left between them. Germline assignment: CDR1 DFQATT and CDR2 SNEGSKA (reference sequence). CDR3 coding DNA: TGCAGTGGAGCCAGGGGCATGAACACTGAAGCTTTCTTT. This codes for CSGARGMNTEAFF.

As to this clonotype: A read error is possible here, since a much larger clone lies one base away. The rearrangement uses TRBV7-2 and TRBJ2-3; 15 bases fit TRBD2. CDR3 length: 17 amino acids. Germline V gene data show CDR1 as SGHTA and CDR2 as FQGNSA. The CDR3 sequence: CASSSGLAGGPGDTQNF. CDR3 nucleotide sequence: TGTGCCAGCAGCTCCGGACTAGCGGGAGGGCCCGGAGATACGCAGAATTTT.

This clonotype was counted many times. This chain connects TRBV28 to TRBJ2-7; TRBD2 agrees at 7 bases. V shed 3 bases and J 2 bases; nucleotides not matched to a gene: 1. The CDR3 totals 13 residues. CDR1 MDHEN and CDR2 SYDVKM come from the germline V gene. CDR3 DNA: TGTGCCAGCAGTTTTGGACTAGCCTACGAGCAGTACTTC. This gives the protein CASSFGLAYEQYF.

The rearrangement uses TRBV29-1 and TRBJ2-4, with 11 bases fitting TRBD2. The CDR3 totals 18 residues. Unmatched junction bases numbered 16, after V lost 4 bases and J lost 5 bases. Germline CDR1 and CDR2: SQVTM and ANQGSEA. The chain's CDR3 is CSVVILAGGTRIENIQYF. As DNA, the CDR3 is TGCAGCGTTGTAATTCTAGCGGGAGGCACCCGGATCGAAAACATTCAGTACTTC.

This clonotype has at least ten counts. The rearrangement uses TRBV10-3 and TRBJ2-3; 12 bases match TRBD2. Germline CDR1 and CDR2: ENHRY and SYGVKD. V shed 10 bases and J 4 bases; nucleotides not matched to a gene: 15. CDR3 size: 17 residues. CDR3 residues: CATSPGPLAGGSDTQYF. CDR3 DNA sequence: TGTGCCACCTCCCCGGGCCCACTAGCGGGAGGATCAGATACGCAGTATTTT.

This clonotype was detected a few times. One end of the junction fails to match germline, which may point to a read error. J is TRBJ2-7 and V is TRBV7-7; no reliable D call. Germline values: CDR1 SSHAT, CDR2 FNYEAQ (reference sequence). The CDR3 has 15 amino acids. The CDR3: CASSLLSPRTYEQYF. Written as DNA, the CDR3 is TGTGCTAGCAGCTTATTAAGTCCGAGGACCTACGAGCAGTACTTC.